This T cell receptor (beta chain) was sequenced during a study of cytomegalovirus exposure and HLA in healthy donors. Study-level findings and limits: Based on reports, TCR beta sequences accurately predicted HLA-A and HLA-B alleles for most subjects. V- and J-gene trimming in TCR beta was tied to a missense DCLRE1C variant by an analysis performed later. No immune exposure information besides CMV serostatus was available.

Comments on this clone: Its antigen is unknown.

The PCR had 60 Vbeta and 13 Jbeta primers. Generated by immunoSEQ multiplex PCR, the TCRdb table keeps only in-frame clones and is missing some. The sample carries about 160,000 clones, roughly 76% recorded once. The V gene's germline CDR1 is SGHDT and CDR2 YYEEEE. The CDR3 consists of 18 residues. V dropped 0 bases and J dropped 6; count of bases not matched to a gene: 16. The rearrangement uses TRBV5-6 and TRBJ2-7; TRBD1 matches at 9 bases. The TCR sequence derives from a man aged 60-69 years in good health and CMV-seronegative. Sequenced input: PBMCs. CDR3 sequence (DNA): TGTGCCAGCAGCTTGGGGGACAGGGCACTCTTAGGCTCCGGCGAGCAGTACTTC. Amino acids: CASSLGDRALLGSGEQYF.